Here is one T cell receptor beta chain with its context. This PCR relied on a set of 60 Vbeta primers and 13 Jbeta primers. Assay used: immunoSEQ multiplex PCR; TCRdb lists only in-frame clones, some missing. Among fewer than 250,000 clones, roughly 80% were seen once, and the ten largest hold less than 2.5%. These data are taken from a study of cytomegalovirus exposure and HLA in healthy donors. From germline, CDR1 is MNHNY and CDR2 SVGAGI (reference sequence). The CDR3 loop spans 11 amino acids. The chain couples TRBV6-6 to TRBJ2-5; D possibly corresponds to TRBD2 (5 bases). The J call may be faulty, since TRBJ2-7 better matches the DNA end. This sequence originates from a woman aged 25 to 39 in good health and CMV-seropositive. The sample consisted of PBMCs. The CDR3 coding sequence is TGTGCCAGCAGTCGGGAATACGAGCAGTACTTC. This translates into CASSREYEQYF.